The 25 T cell receptor beta chains reported below all come from one sample, sequenced in a study of blood T cell repertoires in COVID-19. Measured with immunoSEQ multiplex PCR; TCRdb has only the in-frame clones, and not every one. The sample records 150,000 to 200,000 clones, approximately 87% being singletons. Sequencing was carried out using peripheral blood. The source is a man aged 40-49 years with active or convalescent COVID-19.

This rearrangement joins TRBV7-8 to TRBJ1-3; tentatively, D is TRBD1 (6 bases). The CDR3 contains 16 residues. The germline CDR1 and CDR2 sequences are SGHVS and FQNEAQ. The germline V and J ends were trimmed by 2 bases and 0 bases, with 11 bases remaining between them. Here the CDR3 DNA reads TGTGCCAGCAGCTTATTGCAGGGGCCCTCTGGAAACACCATATATTTT. It encodes CASSLLQGPSGNTIYF.

The V gene is TRBV2, the J gene TRBJ2-1; weak D call: TRBD1 (5 bases). The CDR3 is 15 amino acids. Trimming stripped 9 bases from V and 0 bases from J, with 15 bases between. Germline CDR1 SNHLY, CDR2 FYNNEI. The CDR3 is CASSTDITSYNEQFF. The CDR3 DNA sequence: TGTGCCAGTAGTACGGACATTACCTCCTACAATGAGCAGTTCTTC. The complete variable domain, with remaining parts taken from reference TRBV2 and TRBJ2-1, reads EPEVTQTPSHQVTQMGQEVILRCVPISNHLYFYWYRQILGQKVEFLVSFYNNEISEKSEIFDDQFSVERPDGSNFTLKIRSTKLEDSAMYFCASSTDITSYNEQFFGPGTRLTVL.

The chain employs TRBV6-5 and TRBJ1-1, with D possibly being TRBD1 (6 bases). The CDR3 is 13 amino acids. In germline, CDR1 is MNHEY, CDR2 SVGAGI. The germline V and J ends were trimmed by 6 bases and 1 base, with 9 bases remaining between them. CDR3 residues: CASRPTGNTEAFF. DNA for the CDR3: TGTGCCAGCAGACCGACAGGGAACACTGAAGCTTTCTTT.

This sequence joins TRBV5-1 and TRBJ1-2; TRBD1 matches at 7 bases. Looked up from germline, CDR1 is SGHRS and CDR2 is YFSETQ. Trimming at V came to 4 bases and at J to 8 bases, leaving 5 bases not matched to a gene. This CDR3 is 12 amino acids long. Here the CDR3 DNA reads TGCGCCAGCAGCATCACAGGGGAGGGCTACACCTTC. Residues: CASSITGEGYTF. Full variable domain (outside the CDR3, taken from reference TRBV5-1 and TRBJ1-2): KAGVTQTPRYLIKTRGQQVTLSCSPISGHRSVSWYQQTPGQGLQFLFEYFSETQRNKGNFPGRFSGRQFSNSRSEMNVSTLELGDSALYLCASSITGEGYTFGSGTRLTVV.

The chain couples TRBV30 to TRBJ1-5, with 12 bases that match TRBD1. The germline V gene encodes CDR1 GTSNPN and CDR2 SVGIG (reference sequence). CDR3 length: 16 residues. V dropped 5 bases and J dropped 3; count of bases not matched to a gene: 8. CDR3 sequence reads: CAWSAGTGGHNQPQHF. CDR3 nucleotides: TGTGCCTGGTCCGCCGGGACAGGGGGCCACAATCAGCCCCAGCATTTT.

The chain has TRBV7-2 and TRBJ2-3, with D maybe TRBD2 (5 bases). Trimming pared 4 bases from V and 2 bases from J, leaving 13 bases between. Germline lookup yields CDR1 SGHTA and CDR2 FQGNSA. This CDR3 contains 15 residues. CDR3 nucleotide sequence: TGTGCCAGCAGCTCCTTCCGGCGGGCCACAGATACGCAGTATTTT. Translation gives CASSSFRRATDTQYF.

CDR3 amino acids: CASSLTFETGELFF. The DNA for the CDR3 is TGTGCCAGCAGCTTAACATTCGAGACCGGGGAGCTGTTTTTT. This chain connects TRBV7-3 to TRBJ2-2; D is undetermined. Germline CDR1 and CDR2: SGHTA and FQGTGA. CDR3 length: 14 residues. Trimming shortened V by 0 bases and J by 5 bases, and 7 bases separated the two germline ends.

This chain joins TRBV14 and TRBJ2-7; maybe TRBD2 (5 bases). Trimming shortened V by 1 base and J by 6 bases, and 10 bases separated the two germline ends. The CDR3 covers 13 residues. In germline, CDR1 is SGHDN, CDR2 FVKESK. Here the CDR3 DNA reads TGTGCCAGCAGCCAAGGGCAACGGGGCGAGCAGTACTTC. Translating gives CASSQGQRGEQYF.

DNA of the CDR3: TGTGCCAGCAGCCGCAGCTTACAGGGATCCTATGGCTACACCTTC. It codes for CASSRSLQGSYGYTF. This chain joins TRBV4-2 and TRBJ1-2; tentatively, D is TRBD1 (6 bases). V shed 4 bases and J shed 4 bases, with 16 bases lying between them. The CDR3 consists of 15 residues. The germline V gene encodes CDR1 LGHNA and CDR2 YNFKEQ.

V is TRBV6-6 and J is TRBJ1-2, with D maybe TRBD1 (5 bases). Germline CDR1 MNHNY, CDR2 SVGAGI (reference sequence). This CDR3 comprises 14 residues. V lost 6 bases to trimming and J lost 6 bases, with 17 bases between them. This CDR3 is CASRPPVGADGYTF. The CDR3 region has the DNA TGTGCCAGCAGACCTCCTGTAGGGGCCGATGGCTACACCTTC.

There are many counts of this clone. V gene TRBV6-4 combines with J gene TRBJ2-1; 7 bases align to TRBD2. The CDR3 totals 16 residues. Germline values: CDR1 MRHNA, CDR2 SNTAGT. Unmatched junction bases numbered 4, after V lost 2 bases and J lost 0 bases. CDR3 amino acids: CASSDLGGGSYNEQFF. Here the CDR3 DNA reads TGTGCCAGCAGTGACCTGGGGGGGGGCTCCTACAATGAGCAGTTCTTC.

J is TRBJ2-3 and V is TRBV10-3, with 13 bases that match TRBD2. Germline V gene data show CDR1 as ENHRY and CDR2 as SYGVKD. V was clipped by 2 bases and J by 2 bases; unmatched bases: 7. The CDR3 has 18 amino acids. CDR3 loop: CAISEPGLAGTPTDTQYF. CDR3 DNA: TGTGCCATCAGTGAGCCGGGACTAGCGGGGACTCCCACAGATACGCAGTATTTT.

This clone was counted once. V and J are TRBV6-5 and TRBJ2-1; D is unresolved. CDR3 length: 16 amino acids. Germline V CDR1 and CDR2: MNHEY, SVGAGI. V was shortened by 1 base and J by 0 bases, with 10 bases between the two germline ends. The CDR3 loop is CASSYFSRSSYNEQFF. The CDR3 bases are TGTGCCAGCAGTTACTTCTCGCGTAGCTCCTACAATGAGCAGTTCTTC.

The chain uses TRBV6-2 or TRBV6-3 and TRBJ1-5; D possibly corresponds to TRBD1 (5 bases). Germline loops: CDR1 MNHEY, CDR2 SVGEGT. V gave up 5 bases and J gave up 9 bases, with 17 bases separating them. CDR3 size: 14 residues. CDR3 amino acids: CASSPSREVTPQHF. CDR3 DNA sequence: TGTGCCAGCAGTCCATCCAGGGAGGTAACGCCCCAGCATTTT.

The chain is built from TRBV3-1 (or the pseudogene TRBV3-2) and TRBJ1-4; unclear D gene. Trimming pared 6 bases from V and 8 bases from J, leaving 19 bases between. The CDR3 totals 15 residues. CDR1 and CDR2 (germline): LGHDT, YNNKEL (reference sequence). Written as DNA, the CDR3 is TGTGCCAGCAGATCGGGTGGCGCGACGGGAGAAAAACTGTTTTTT. This gives the protein CASRSGGATGEKLFF.

V and J are TRBV28 and TRBJ1-3, with D uncertain. Between the trimmed V and J ends, which lost 8 bases and 0 bases, there was a span of 14 bases. CDR3 length equals 15 residues. Germline lookup yields CDR1 MDHEN and CDR2 SYDVKM. CDR3 amino acids: CASRSGAHSGNTIYF. The CDR3 DNA reads TGTGCCAGCCGCTCGGGAGCTCACTCTGGAAACACCATATATTTT. The variable domain in full, completed from reference TRBV28 and TRBJ1-3, reads DVKVTQSSRYLVKRTGEKVFLECVQDMDHENMFWYRQDPGLGLRLIYFSYDVKMKEKGDIPEGYSVSREKKERFSLILESASTNQTSMYLCASRSGAHSGNTIYFGEGSWLTVV.

This chain joins TRBV5-1 and TRBJ2-3; 10 nucleotides match TRBD2. V lost 0 bases to trimming and J lost 1 base; unmatched junction nucleotides: 2. There are 16 residues in the CDR3. Germline V gene lookup returns CDR1 SGHRS and CDR2 YFSETQ. The CDR3 sequence is CASSLAGTSGTDTQYF. The CDR3 DNA reads TGCGCCAGCAGCTTGGCCGGGACTAGCGGCACAGATACGCAGTATTTT.

This sequence joins TRBV7-9 and TRBJ2-2, with 9 bases identical to TRBD1. This CDR3 is built from 15 residues. Germline values: CDR1 SEHNR, CDR2 FQNEAQ (reference sequence). Losses at the gene ends were 5 bases for V and 4 bases for J; bases not matched to a gene: 5. CDR3 coding DNA: TGTGCCAGCAGCGGACAGGGGTCCGGCACCGGGGAGCTGTTTTTT. Translated: CASSGQGSGTGELFF.

The genes are TRBV19 and TRBJ2-4; D possibly corresponds to TRBD2 (6 bases). The ends were cut back, 2 bases at V and 11 bases at J, with 13 bases in the middle. The CDR3 consists of 13 residues. In germline, CDR1 is LNHDA, CDR2 SQIVND (reference sequence). CDR3 region: CASSINVGGVQYF. CDR3 in DNA: TGTGCCAGTAGTATAAACGTAGGAGGGGTTCAGTACTTC.

The V call is TRBV12-3 or TRBV12-4, the J call TRBJ1-1; D possibly corresponds to TRBD1 (5 bases). The CDR3 has 13 residues. With 3 bases removed from V and 7 bases from J, the gap between germline ends came to 12 bases. The CDR3 region has the DNA TGTGCCAGCAGTTTTGGCAGGGTCAGTGAAGCTTTCTTT. This encodes CASSFGRVSEAFF.

This clone was seen a single time. The V gene is TRBV18, the J gene TRBJ1-2; no clear D gene. Germline CDR1 KGHSH, CDR2 LQKENI. The CDR3 runs 11 residues. V was pared by 4 bases and J by 13 bases, with 13 bases between. In DNA form, the CDR3 reads TGTGCCAGCTCACGCCAGGAGGGTACCACCTTC. Encoded protein: CASSRQEGTTF. The full variable domain, completed using reference TRBV18 and TRBJ1-2, is NAGVMQNPRHLVRRRGQEARLRCSPMKGHSHVYWYRQLPEEGLKFMVYLQKENIIDESGMPKERFSAEFPKEGPSILRIQQVVRGDSAAYFCASSRQEGTTFGSGTRLTVV.

The chain has TRBV30 and TRBJ2-6, with 7 bases that match TRBD2. The trim removed 5 bases at V and 0 bases at J, leaving 1 base unmatched. Germline CDR1 and CDR2: GTSNPN and SVGIG (reference sequence). The CDR3 length is 14 residues. CDR3: CAWGEGSGANVLTF. DNA for the CDR3: TGTGCCTGGGGGGAGGGCTCTGGGGCCAACGTCCTGACTTTC.

The gene calls are TRBV18 and TRBJ1-3; no reliable D call. Trimming took off 2 bases at V and 0 bases at J, with 11 bases between the two ends. CDR1 and CDR2 from the germline V gene are KGHSH and LQKENI. The CDR3 is made up of 16 amino acids. The CDR3 is CASSPGLRDSGNTIYF. CDR3 DNA: TGTGCCAGCTCACCAGGGCTCCGGGACTCTGGAAACACCATATATTTT. Complete variable domain (other parts from reference TRBV18 and TRBJ1-3): NAGVMQNPRHLVRRRGQEARLRCSPMKGHSHVYWYRQLPEEGLKFMVYLQKENIIDESGMPKERFSAEFPKEGPSILRIQQVVRGDSAAYFCASSPGLRDSGNTIYFGEGSWLTVV.

The V gene is TRBV5-1, the J gene TRBJ1-2; D is ambiguous. The V end lost 2 bases, the J end lost 4 bases, and 9 bases lay between the germline ends. The CDR3 has 13 residues. Germline CDR1 SGHRS, CDR2 YFSETQ. This CDR3 reads CASSFGTLYGYTF. For the CDR3, the DNA is TGCGCCAGCAGCTTTGGCACGCTCTATGGCTACACCTTC.

The chain employs TRBV27 and TRBJ2-5, with D hard to call. Germline loops: CDR1 MNHEY, CDR2 SMNVEV (reference sequence). Trimming removed 6 bases from V and 5 bases from J, with 13 bases in between. This CDR3 has 13 amino acids. CDR3 amino acids: CASSQHARETQYF. CDR3 DNA: TGTGCCAGCAGCCAACATGCCCGCGAGACCCAGTACTTC.